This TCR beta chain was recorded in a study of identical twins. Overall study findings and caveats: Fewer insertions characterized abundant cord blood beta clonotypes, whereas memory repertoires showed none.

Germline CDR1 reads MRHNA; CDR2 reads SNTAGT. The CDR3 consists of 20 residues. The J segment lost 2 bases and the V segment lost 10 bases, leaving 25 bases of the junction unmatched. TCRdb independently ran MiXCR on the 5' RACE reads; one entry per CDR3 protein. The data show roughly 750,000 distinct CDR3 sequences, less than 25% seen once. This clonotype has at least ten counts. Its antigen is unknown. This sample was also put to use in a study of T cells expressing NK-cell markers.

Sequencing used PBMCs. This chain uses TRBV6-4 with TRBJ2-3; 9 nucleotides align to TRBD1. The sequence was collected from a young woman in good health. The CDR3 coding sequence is TGTGCCACCAAAGCCATACCGGGACAGGGCGTCTCCCTTCTCACAGATACGCAGTATTTT. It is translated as CATKAIPGQGVSLLTDTQYF.